The entry that follows covers one T cell receptor beta chain sequence. Its matching antigen is unknown. Germline V gene lookup returns CDR1 SEHNR and CDR2 FQNEAQ (reference sequence). The CDR3 covers 14 residues. Trimming shortened V by 4 bases and J by 4 bases, and 14 bases separated the two germline ends. The sample is drawn from a study of cytotoxic CD8 clonotypes in ibrutinib-treated CLL. Study background: Across samples, productive templates numbered approximately 260,000 and productive rearrangements reached 94,082 on average. Broader study findings: Clonality went up at ibrutinib response and then declined back toward baseline at progression.

Assay: immunoSEQ multiplex PCR; the TCRdb copy retains only in-frame clones and omits some. The sample has about 310,000 clones; approximately 80% are singletons. Genomic DNA in a quantity of about 2.1 micrograms was derived from cryopreserved PBMCs for TCR beta libraries. Sequencing used PBMCs, obtained before ibrutinib treatment. The rearrangement links TRBV7-9 to TRBJ2-7; D gene uncertain. The sequence was collected from a human donor with chronic lymphocytic leukemia. The CDR3 bases are TGTGCCAGCAGCTCCCCATACGATGGGTACGAGCAGTACTTC. The encoded protein is CASSSPYDGYEQYF. The full variable domain, rest sourced from reference TRBV7-9 and TRBJ2-7, is DTGVSQNPRHKITKRGQNVTFRCDPISEHNRLYWYRQTLGQGPEFLTYFQNEAQLEKSRLLSDRFSAERPKGSFSTLEIQRTEQGDSAMYLCASSSPYDGYEQYFGPGTRLTVT.